These 13 T cell receptor beta chains were all obtained from the same sample, sequenced in a study of control samples from healthy donors and cancer patients. Clones were sequenced by immunoSEQ multiplex PCR, and TCRdb holds only the in-frame ones, with some missing. Altogether over 25,000 clones are present, approximately 87% being singletons, with the ten largest covering 1.6%. Sequencing input: PBMCs. The source is a woman between 40 and 55 years old with lung cancer.

This clone showed up just once. The chain combines TRBV7-3 with TRBJ2-5; perhaps TRBD1 as D (6 bases). The germline CDR1 and CDR2 sequences are SGHTA and FQGTGA. The CDR3 covers 13 residues. V dropped 5 bases and J dropped 4 bases, with 11 bases sitting between them. The CDR3 sequence is CASSRGGRETQYF. For the CDR3, the DNA is TGTGCCAGCAGCCGAGGGGGACGAGAGACCCAGTACTTC.

This clone was detected only once. The V and J genes are TRBV2 and TRBJ1-2; D may be TRBD1 (6 bases). Per the germline V gene, CDR1 is SNHLY and CDR2 is FYNNEI. Trimming shortened V by 6 bases and J by 4 bases, and 15 bases separated the two germline ends. The CDR3 runs 14 residues. The CDR3 protein is CASRGGGAGYGYTF. The CDR3, as DNA: TGTGCCAGCAGGGGCGGGGGCGCAGGCTATGGCTACACCTTC.

The chain joins TRBV9 to TRBJ1-2, with 9 bases matching TRBD1. V gave up 4 bases and J gave up 2 bases; unmatched junction bases: 3. CDR1 and CDR2 (germline): SGDLS, YYNGEE. This CDR3 has 14 amino acids. The CDR3 sequence is CASSLGQGNYGYTF. The CDR3 region has the DNA TGTGCCAGCAGCCTGGGACAGGGAAACTATGGCTACACCTTC.

The rearrangement links TRBV5-1 to TRBJ2-2, with TRBD2 matching 9 bases. The CDR3 totals 15 residues. With 6 bases clipped from V and 7 bases from J, the junction kept 10 bases outside the gene matches. Germline V CDR1 and CDR2: SGHRS, YFSETQ. Here the CDR3 reads CASTLAGGPHGELFF. Here the CDR3 DNA reads TGCGCCAGCACTCTGGCGGGGGGGCCCCACGGGGAGCTGTTTTTT.

The DNA of the CDR3 is TGTGCCAGCAGCTTAGCGGCGGAGAACACAGATACGCAGTATTTT. This encodes CASSLAAENTDTQYF. The chain couples TRBV11-2 to TRBJ2-3; no clear D. Per the germline V gene, CDR1 is SGHAT and CDR2 is FQNNGV. Trimming removed 1 base from V and 2 bases from J, with 10 bases in between. The length of the CDR3 is 15 residues.

The chain uses TRBV19 and TRBJ1-5, with a possible D match to TRBD1 (6 bases). Trimming removed 9 bases from V and 2 bases from J, with 17 bases in between. This CDR3 spans 15 amino acids. From germline, CDR1 is LNHDA and CDR2 SQIVND (reference sequence). CDR3 sequence reads: CASGEQGRRNQPQHF. The DNA for the CDR3 is TGTGCCAGCGGAGAACAGGGCCGGCGCAATCAGCCCCAGCATTTT.

In DNA, the CDR3 is TGTGCCAGCAGCTCGCCCCTCGCCGGGACAGCCTATGGCTACACCTTC. Translating gives CASSSPLAGTAYGYTF. The chain recombines TRBV5-4 with TRBJ1-2; 7 bases align to TRBD1. Germline lookup yields CDR1 SGHNT and CDR2 YYREEE (reference sequence). CDR3 size: 16 residues. The trim removed 3 bases at V and 4 bases at J, leaving 12 bases unmatched.

The V call is TRBV18, the J call TRBJ1-5; D is unresolved. In germline, CDR1 is KGHSH, CDR2 LQKENI. V was pared by 2 bases and J by 5 bases, with 10 bases between. The CDR3 runs 14 residues. The CDR3 nucleotides are TGTGCCAGCTCACCAGGACGTGACGATCAGCCCCAGCATTTT. Translation gives CASSPGRDDQPQHF.

The chain joins TRBV5-1 to TRBJ2-1; 12 positions match TRBD2. Germline V gene lookup returns CDR1 SGHRS and CDR2 YFSETQ. J gave up 4 bases and V 3 bases, and 8 bases lay outside the gene matches. The CDR3 loop spans 17 amino acids. The CDR3 is CASSSRTSGVGYNEQFF. Written as DNA, the CDR3 is TGCGCCAGCAGCTCCCGGACTAGCGGGGTTGGATACAATGAGCAGTTCTTC.

Concerning this clone itself: Other nucleotide sequences from this sample produce the same CDR3. The V call is TRBV6-5, the J call TRBJ1-1; D might be TRBD1 (6 bases). V lost 0 bases, J lost 4 bases, and 12 bases lay in between. Germline CDR1 MNHEY, CDR2 SVGAGI. There are 15 residues in the CDR3. The CDR3 coding sequence is TGTGCCAGCAGTTACTCGGCGGGGGCGGTCACTGAAGCTTTCTTT. It codes for CASSYSAGAVTEAFF.

The chain links TRBV28 to TRBJ1-1; D perhaps matches TRBD1 (6 bases). Germline CDR1 reads MDHEN; CDR2 reads SYDVKM. Trimming cost V 5 bases and J 5 bases, with 15 bases left between them. There are 14 residues in the CDR3. In nucleotides, the CDR3 is TGTGCCAGCAGTCCTCAGGGGATCGGAACTGAAGCTTTCTTT. Its translation is CASSPQGIGTEAFF.

On this clone itself: In the same sample, other DNA sequences code for this CDR3. The chain is built from TRBV9 and TRBJ1-5; a weak D match, TRBD1 (6 bases). The length of the CDR3 is 14 residues. Germline loops: CDR1 SGDLS, CDR2 YYNGEE. Trimming pared 3 bases from V and 2 bases from J, leaving 9 bases between. This chain's CDR3 is CASSERGGNQPQHF. The CDR3 DNA reads as TGTGCCAGCAGCGAAAGGGGGGGCAATCAGCCCCAGCATTTT.

The chain joins TRBV5-4 to TRBJ2-1; 8 bases align to TRBD2. CDR3 length: 16 residues. The germline CDR1 and CDR2 sequences are SGHNT and YYREEE (reference sequence). Unmatched junction bases numbered 6, after V lost 0 bases and J lost 4 bases. The CDR3 loop reads CASSLGVSGEYNEQFF. DNA of the CDR3: TGTGCCAGCAGCTTGGGTGTTAGCGGGGAGTACAATGAGCAGTTCTTC.